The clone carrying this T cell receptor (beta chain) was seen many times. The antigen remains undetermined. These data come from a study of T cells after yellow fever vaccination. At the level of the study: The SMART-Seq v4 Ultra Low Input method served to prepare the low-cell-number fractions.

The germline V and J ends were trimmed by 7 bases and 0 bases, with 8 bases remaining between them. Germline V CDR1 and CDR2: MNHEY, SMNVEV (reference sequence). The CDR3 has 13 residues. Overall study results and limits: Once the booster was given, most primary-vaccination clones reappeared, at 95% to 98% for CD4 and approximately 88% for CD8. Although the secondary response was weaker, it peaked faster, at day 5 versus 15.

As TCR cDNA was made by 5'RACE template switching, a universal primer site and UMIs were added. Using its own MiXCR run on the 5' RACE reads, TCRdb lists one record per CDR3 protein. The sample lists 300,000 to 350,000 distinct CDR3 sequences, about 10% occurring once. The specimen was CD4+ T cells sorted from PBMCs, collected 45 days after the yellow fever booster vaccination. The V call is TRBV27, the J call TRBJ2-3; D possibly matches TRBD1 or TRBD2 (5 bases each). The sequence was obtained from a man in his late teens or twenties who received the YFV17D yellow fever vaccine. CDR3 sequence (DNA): TGTGCCAGCACCGGGACGAGCACAGATACGCAGTATTTT. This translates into CASTGTSTDTQYF.